Listed below are T cell receptor beta chains from one sample, sequenced in a study of shared clonotypes between healthy human individuals. Repertoires were generated with immunoSEQ multiplex PCR, while TCRdb's copy carries only in-frame clones and drops some. The sample records hundreds of thousands of clones, approximately 90% being singletons. Input material: naive CD8+ T cells sorted from blood. These receptors were taken from a man aged 30 to 39 in good health. The CDR3 runs from the conserved cysteine through the conserved F or W. Fields, in order: V gene, J gene, clone size, D gene, CDR3 DNA, CDR3 protein. D genes are given only for firm matches. The size field is filled for only some rows; it gives once, few, many or a size class.

v_gene: TRBV7-6; j_gene: TRBJ1-1; abundance: NA; d_gene: TRBD1; CDR3nt: TGTGCCAGCAGCTTACAATCAGGGGGAAGCTACACTGAAGCTTTCTTT; CDR3aa: CASSLQSGGSYTEAFF
v_gene: TRBV28; j_gene: TRBJ2-1; abundance: NA; d_gene: NA; CDR3nt: TGTGCCAGCAGTTTCAGGGCTGCAGGCGATGAGCAGTTCTTC; CDR3aa: CASSFRAAGDEQFF
v_gene: TRBV28; j_gene: TRBJ2-3; abundance: NA; d_gene: TRBD2; CDR3nt: TGTGCCAGCAGTTTCCATACTAGCGGGAGGGCTTATTTT; CDR3aa: CASSFHTSGRAYF
v_gene: TRBV2; j_gene: TRBJ2-6; abundance: few; d_gene: NA; CDR3nt: TGTGCCAGCAGTGAGTATCGGGGCGGGCCTTACGGGGCCAACGTCCTGACTTTC; CDR3aa: CASSEYRGGPYGANVLTF
v_gene: TRBV29-1; j_gene: TRBJ2-3; abundance: NA; d_gene: NA; CDR3nt: TGCAGCGTTGATCAGTATCCGCAGTATTTT; CDR3aa: CSVDQYPQYF
v_gene: TRBV19; j_gene: TRBJ2-7; abundance: few; d_gene: NA; CDR3nt: TGTGCCAGTAGTATCGGGACGGTGACCTACGAGCAGTACTTC; CDR3aa: CASSIGTVTYEQYF
v_gene: TRBV7-6; j_gene: TRBJ2-5; abundance: NA; d_gene: TRBD2; CDR3nt: TGTGCCAGCAGCCGTACCCTGTGGGCTAGCGGGAGGGACCCACTCCAGACCCAGTACTTC; CDR3aa: CASSRTLWASGRDPLQTQYF
v_gene: TRBV27; j_gene: TRBJ1-1; abundance: NA; d_gene: NA; CDR3nt: TGTGCCAGCATGATGGTAGGGTACACTGAAGCTTTCTTT; CDR3aa: CASMMVGYTEAFF
v_gene: TRBV2; j_gene: TRBJ2-7; abundance: NA; d_gene: NA; CDR3nt: TGTGCCAGCAGTGAAGGTGTTCTCGAGCAGTACTTC; CDR3aa: CASSEGVLEQYF
v_gene: TRBV7-9; j_gene: TRBJ2-3; abundance: NA; d_gene: TRBD2; CDR3nt: TGTGCCAGCAGGGGGACTAGCGGGGACACAGATACGCAGTATTTT; CDR3aa: CASRGTSGDTDTQYF
v_gene: TRBV6-6; j_gene: TRBJ1-1; abundance: NA; d_gene: TRBD1; CDR3nt: TGTGCCAGCATCAGGGGGTTGGACACTGAAGCTTTCTTT; CDR3aa: CASIRGLDTEAFF
v_gene: TRBV7-6; j_gene: TRBJ2-3; abundance: NA; d_gene: NA; CDR3nt: TGTGCCAGCAGCTTAGCGGATACTAGCACAGATACGCAGTATTTT; CDR3aa: CASSLADTSTDTQYF
v_gene: TRBV6-5; j_gene: TRBJ1-2; abundance: NA; d_gene: NA; CDR3nt: TGTGCCAGCAGTTACCGTGGGGGCAACTATGGCTACACCTTC; CDR3aa: CASSYRGGNYGYTF
v_gene: TRBV18; j_gene: TRBJ2-3; abundance: once; d_gene: NA; CDR3nt: TGTGCCAGCTCACCTTCAGCAGATACGCAGTATTTT; CDR3aa: CASSPSADTQYF
v_gene: TRBV5-1; j_gene: TRBJ2-7; abundance: NA; d_gene: TRBD1; CDR3nt: TGCGCCAGCAGCCCGGGACAGGGGATGGACGAGCAGTACTTC; CDR3aa: CASSPGQGMDEQYF
v_gene: TRBV29-1; j_gene: TRBJ2-6; abundance: NA; d_gene: NA; CDR3nt: TGCAGCGTGACAGCGGCCGAGGGGGCTGGGGCCAACGTCCTGACTTTC; CDR3aa: CSVTAAEGAGANVLTF
v_gene: TRBV4-1; j_gene: TRBJ2-7; abundance: NA; d_gene: TRBD2; CDR3nt: TGCGCCAGCAGCCAAGTGGTAGCGGGAGGGCCTGCCGAGCAGTACTTC; CDR3aa: CASSQVVAGGPAEQYF
v_gene: TRBV4-3; j_gene: TRBJ2-1; abundance: NA; d_gene: NA; CDR3nt: TGCGCCAGCAGCCAAGACGGTGTTTATGAGCAGTTCTTC; CDR3aa: CASSQDGVYEQFF
v_gene: TRBV7-2; j_gene: TRBJ2-6; abundance: NA; d_gene: TRBD2; CDR3nt: TGTGCCAGCAGCTTACTAGCGGGACCGGGTGGGGCCAACGTCCTGACTTTC; CDR3aa: CASSLLAGPGGANVLTF
v_gene: TRBV7-9; j_gene: TRBJ2-1; abundance: NA; d_gene: TRBD2; CDR3nt: TGTGCCAGCAGCACCGACGGGCTAGCGGGGACGGGTGAGCAGTTCTTC; CDR3aa: CASSTDGLAGTGEQFF
v_gene: TRBV5-6; j_gene: TRBJ1-1; abundance: once; d_gene: NA; CDR3nt: TGTGCCAGCAGCTCCTCGGGACTGAACACTGAAGCTTTCTTT; CDR3aa: CASSSSGLNTEAFF
v_gene: TRBV27; j_gene: TRBJ2-4; abundance: NA; d_gene: TRBD1; CDR3nt: TGTGCCAGCAGTTTTAGGACAGGGATAGCCAAAAACATTCAGTACTTC; CDR3aa: CASSFRTGIAKNIQYF
v_gene: TRBV7-9; j_gene: TRBJ2-5; abundance: once; d_gene: NA; CDR3nt: TGTGCCAGCAGCTCAGCCTCACAAGAGACCCAGTACTTC; CDR3aa: CASSSASQETQYF
v_gene: TRBV6-6; j_gene: TRBJ2-3; abundance: NA; d_gene: TRBD2; CDR3nt: TGTGCCAGCAGTGGGGAGAGAGCGGGGGGCACAGATACGCAGTATTTT; CDR3aa: CASSGERAGGTDTQYF
v_gene: TRBV9; j_gene: TRBJ1-2; abundance: NA; d_gene: TRBD1; CDR3nt: TGTGCCAGCAGCCCCCGGGACAGACCAAACTATGGCTACACCTTC; CDR3aa: CASSPRDRPNYGYTF
v_gene: TRBV28; j_gene: TRBJ2-7; abundance: NA; d_gene: TRBD2; CDR3nt: TGTGCCAGCAGTCGGACTAGCGGGAGGAAAGAATACGAGCAGTACTTC; CDR3aa: CASSRTSGRKEYEQYF
v_gene: TRBV5-4; j_gene: TRBJ2-2; abundance: NA; d_gene: NA; CDR3nt: TGTGCCAGCAGCTTGGCCCTTACCGCCGGGGACACCGGGGAGCTGTTTTTT; CDR3aa: CASSLALTAGDTGELFF
v_gene: TRBV30; j_gene: TRBJ2-7; abundance: NA; d_gene: NA; CDR3nt: TGTGCCTGGTGGACCGTGGGCTACGAGCAGTACTTC; CDR3aa: CAWWTVGYEQYF
v_gene: TRBV6-5; j_gene: TRBJ2-5; abundance: NA; d_gene: NA; CDR3nt: TGTGCCAGCATATACCAAGAGACCCAGTACTTC; CDR3aa: CASIYQETQYF
v_gene: TRBV27; j_gene: TRBJ2-1; abundance: NA; d_gene: TRBD2; CDR3nt: TGTGCCAGCCGGGGACTATACAATGAGCAGTTCTTC; CDR3aa: CASRGLYNEQFF
v_gene: TRBV10-3; j_gene: TRBJ1-2; abundance: once; d_gene: TRBD1; CDR3nt: TGTGCCATCCCCAGGGGGGAAGCCTATGGCTACACCTTC; CDR3aa: CAIPRGEAYGYTF
v_gene: TRBV27; j_gene: TRBJ1-1; abundance: NA; d_gene: NA; CDR3nt: TGTGCCAGCAGTTTAAGGGCAGGGCGTGAGGCTTTCTTT; CDR3aa: CASSLRAGREAFF
v_gene: TRBV4-1; j_gene: TRBJ2-7; abundance: NA; d_gene: TRBD1; CDR3nt: TGCGCCAGCAGCCAGGAACCGGGACAGGGGTACGAGCAGTACTTC; CDR3aa: CASSQEPGQGYEQYF
v_gene: TRBV7-8; j_gene: TRBJ2-7; abundance: NA; d_gene: NA; CDR3nt: TGTGCCAGCAGCTTTTTAGGGGTCACCTACGAGCAGTACTTC; CDR3aa: CASSFLGVTYEQYF
v_gene: TRBV19; j_gene: TRBJ2-1; abundance: once; d_gene: TRBD2; CDR3nt: TGTGCCAGTAGTAGTAGCGGGAGCCCTTACAATGAGCAGTTCTTC; CDR3aa: CASSSSGSPYNEQFF
v_gene: TRBV6-5; j_gene: TRBJ2-7; abundance: NA; d_gene: TRBD1; CDR3nt: TGTGCCAGCAGCGGACAGGGGGCCTTCTACGAGCAGTACTTC; CDR3aa: CASSGQGAFYEQYF
v_gene: TRBV18; j_gene: TRBJ2-5; abundance: NA; d_gene: NA; CDR3nt: TGTGCCAGCTCACCAACGGCCGGTGTCCAAGAGACCCAGTACTTC; CDR3aa: CASSPTAGVQETQYF
v_gene: TRBV7-6; j_gene: TRBJ2-5; abundance: NA; d_gene: NA; CDR3nt: TGTGCCAGCAGCTTAGAGGCGGCTCAAGAGACCCAGTACTTC; CDR3aa: CASSLEAAQETQYF
v_gene: TRBV21-1; j_gene: TRBJ2-1; abundance: once; d_gene: NA; CDR3nt: TGTGCCAGCAAAGCCGGTGAGCAGTTCTTC; CDR3aa: CASKAGEQFF
v_gene: TRBV19; j_gene: TRBJ2-1; abundance: few; d_gene: TRBD2; CDR3nt: TGTGCCAGTAGTACGACTAGCGGGAGGGACTCCTACAATGAGCAGTTCTTC; CDR3aa: CASSTTSGRDSYNEQFF
v_gene: TRBV7-9; j_gene: TRBJ2-5; abundance: NA; d_gene: TRBD2; CDR3nt: TGTGCCAGCAGCTATAAGGGACTAGCGGGAAGGGAGGAGACCCAGTACTTC; CDR3aa: CASSYKGLAGREETQYF
v_gene: TRBV4-2; j_gene: TRBJ2-1; abundance: NA; d_gene: TRBD2; CDR3nt: TGTGCCAGCAGCCAAGGAGGACTAGCGGACAATGAGCAGTTCTTC; CDR3aa: CASSQGGLADNEQFF
v_gene: TRBV7-9; j_gene: TRBJ2-5; abundance: NA; d_gene: TRBD2; CDR3nt: TGTGCCAGCAGCTTAGCGCAGGGGCTAGCGGGAGTTGAGACCCAGTACTTC; CDR3aa: CASSLAQGLAGVETQYF
v_gene: TRBV19; j_gene: TRBJ2-2; abundance: NA; d_gene: NA; CDR3nt: TGTGCAAGTCACCGGAGATCGAACACCGGGGAGCTGTTTTTT; CDR3aa: CASHRRSNTGELFF
v_gene: TRBV5-8; j_gene: TRBJ2-7; abundance: NA; d_gene: NA; CDR3nt: TGTGCCAGCAGCTCGGGGGGCCTAGGAGGTTACGAGCAGTACTTC; CDR3aa: CASSSGGLGGYEQYF
v_gene: TRBV7-2; j_gene: TRBJ2-1; abundance: NA; d_gene: TRBD2; CDR3nt: TGTGCCAGCAGCTCCGGGACTAAATACAATGAGCAGTTCTTC; CDR3aa: CASSSGTKYNEQFF
v_gene: TRBV28; j_gene: TRBJ2-2; abundance: NA; d_gene: TRBD1; CDR3nt: TGTGCCAGCAACCACAGGGGTGGCGGCACCGGGGAGCTGTTTTTT; CDR3aa: CASNHRGGGTGELFF
v_gene: TRBV5-8; j_gene: TRBJ1-4; abundance: once; d_gene: NA; CDR3nt: TGTGCCAGCAGCTTAAAAGGACAGCTCAAGGGGAATGAAAAACTGTTTTTT; CDR3aa: CASSLKGQLKGNEKLFF
v_gene: TRBV13; j_gene: TRBJ2-3; abundance: NA; d_gene: NA; CDR3nt: TGTGCCAGCAGACAGGCAAGTGGGGGTGCAGATACGCAGTATTTT; CDR3aa: CASRQASGGADTQYF
v_gene: TRBV7-8; j_gene: TRBJ2-7; abundance: NA; d_gene: NA; CDR3nt: TGTGCCAGCAGCCCGCGGTCTAGCGAGCAGTACTTC; CDR3aa: CASSPRSSEQYF
v_gene: TRBV7-9; j_gene: TRBJ2-5; abundance: NA; d_gene: NA; CDR3nt: TGTGCCAGCAGCTTCTTACAGCCTCAAGAGACCCAGTACTTC; CDR3aa: CASSFLQPQETQYF